Described below is a single T cell receptor beta chain sequence and its context. This sample was included in a study of blood T cell repertoires in COVID-19. Study-wide context: The United States, Italy and Spain were the sources of the acute and convalescent COVID-19 samples. Sample material is recorded as cDNA or gDNA derived from T cells, B-cell-depleted T cells, or PBMCs.

Authors' processing steps: For nucleated cells, counts were estimated from reference gene primer amplification. The table came from immunoSEQ multiplex PCR; TCRdb's copy has only in-frame clones and leaves some out. V and J calls and clone size are given by that table; D and trimming were obtained from the DNA. Altogether 200,000 to 300,000 clones are present, 86% being singletons, with the ten largest covering nearly 2%. The germline gives CDR1 GTSNPN, CDR2 SVGIG (reference sequence). The CDR3 has 13 amino acids. Unmatched junction bases numbered 2, after V lost 7 bases and J lost 3 bases. J is TRBJ1-5 and V is TRBV30, with 11 bases fitting TRBD1. The sequenced sample was peripheral blood. The receptor comes from a man aged 30-40 years with active or convalescent COVID-19. The DNA for the CDR3 is TGTGCCTCGGGACAGGGGGACAATCAGCCCCAGCATTTT. This gives the protein CASGQGDNQPQHF.